These 12 T cell receptor beta chains were all obtained from the same sample, sequenced in a study of glioma-infiltrating T cells after dendritic cell vaccination. Clones were read by immunoSEQ multiplex PCR, and TCRdb kept only the in-frame ones, dropping some. There are about 95,000 clones in the sample; approximately 87% occur only once, and around 3.2% lies in the top ten. This specimen consisted of blood, obtained before dendritic cell vaccination. These receptor sequences come from a human donor with glioblastoma.

The rearrangement joins TRBV6-5 to TRBJ2-1; 8 nucleotides agree with TRBD2. Germline V gene data show CDR1 as MNHEY and CDR2 as SVGAGI. This CDR3 region has 14 residues. V lost 0 bases and J lost 6; bases outside the gene matches: 1. CDR3 DNA: TGTGCCAGCAGTTACTCTGGACTAGCCAATGAGCAGTTCTTC. Translated, it gives CASSYSGLANEQFF.

V and J are TRBV27 and TRBJ2-3; TRBD2 agrees at 7 bases. Looked up from germline, CDR1 is MNHEY and CDR2 is SMNVEV (reference sequence). CDR3 length: 14 residues. Trimming took 4 bases from V and 2 from J; bases not matched to a gene: 3. CDR3 sequence (DNA): TGTGCCAGCAGTTACCTAGCGGACACAGATACGCAGTATTTT. It codes for CASSYLADTDTQYF.

For this clone: The sample carries other DNA sequences with the same CDR3. The rearrangement joins TRBV5-4 to TRBJ2-5; 7 bases are a match to TRBD2. The CDR3 is made up of 14 amino acids. V was clipped by 2 bases and J by 5 bases; unmatched bases: 6. CDR1 and CDR2 from the germline V gene are SGHNT and YYREEE (reference sequence). The CDR3 region is CASSFSGLGETQYF. The DNA of the CDR3 is TGTGCCAGCAGCTTTAGCGGGCTGGGGGAGACCCAGTACTTC.

J is TRBJ2-7 and V is TRBV5-1, with D perhaps matching TRBD1 (6 bases). V dropped 7 bases and J dropped 2 bases, with 19 bases sitting between them. This CDR3 is 15 amino acids long. The germline CDR1 and CDR2 sequences are SGHRS and YFSETQ. CDR3 protein: CASSTQPQGAYEQYF. The CDR3 DNA is TGCGCCAGCTCGACCCAACCACAGGGCGCCTACGAGCAGTACTTC.

The chain's CDR3 is CSVHGQGPGEQYF. As DNA, the CDR3 is TGCAGCGTTCATGGACAGGGCCCGGGGGAGCAGTACTTC. The gene calls are TRBV29-1 and TRBJ2-7, with 8 bases fitting TRBD1. From germline, CDR1 is SQVTM and CDR2 ANQGSEA. V shed 5 bases, J shed 7 bases, and the junction held 10 bases outside the gene matches. The CDR3 spans 13 residues.

This chain connects TRBV6-1 to TRBJ1-6; 7 positions agree with TRBD1. Unmatched junction bases numbered 2, after V lost 3 bases and J lost 0 bases. The CDR3 is 16 residues long. Germline CDR1 and CDR2: MNHNS and SASEGT. For the CDR3, the DNA is TGTGCCAGCAGTGACAGGGGGAGCTCCTATAATTCACCCCTCCACTTT. Protein product: CASSDRGSSYNSPLHF.

This clone has a handful of counts. V and J are TRBV2 and TRBJ1-1; D remains unclear. Trimming removed 8 bases from V and 4 bases from J, with 11 bases in between. Per germline, CDR1 SNHLY and CDR2 FYNNEI. This CDR3 region has 12 residues. The CDR3 DNA follows: TGTGCCAGCCCTTTCGGAGGCACTGAAGCTTTCTTT. Amino acid sequence: CASPFGGTEAFF.

The chain carries TRBV5-1 and TRBJ2-5, with 12 nucleotides matching TRBD1. Germline V lookup: CDR1 SGHRS, CDR2 YFSETQ. Trimming removed 0 bases from V and 5 bases from J; junction bases left unmatched: 2. The CDR3 covers 15 residues. The CDR3 is CASSLGGQGAETQYF. CDR3 coding DNA: TGCGCCAGCAGCTTGGGGGGACAGGGGGCGGAGACCCAGTACTTC.

The chain couples TRBV16 to TRBJ2-7; D unclear. This CDR3 comprises 12 residues. Trimming took 1 base from V and 3 from J, leaving 4 bases between them. The germline V gene encodes CDR1 KGHSY and CDR2 FQNENV. CDR3 in amino acids: CASSQLIYEQYF. CDR3 nucleotide sequence: TGTGCCAGCAGCCAATTAATCTACGAGCAGTACTTC.

This clone was found once. The chain joins TRBV7-2 to TRBJ2-1; D may be TRBD1 (6 bases). The germline V gene encodes CDR1 SGHTA and CDR2 FQGNSA. Trimming took 4 bases from V and 3 from J, leaving 13 bases between them. The length of the CDR3 is 15 residues. CDR3 sequence (DNA): TGTGCCAGCAGCTCAACGGGGACATACTACAATGAGCAGTTCTTC. This encodes CASSSTGTYYNEQFF.

This clone is a singleton in its sample. The chain is built from TRBV2 and TRBJ1-2, with D uncertain. V was trimmed by 7 bases and J by 7 bases, leaving 16 bases between them. CDR1 is SNHLY, CDR2 FYNNEI, per germline. This CDR3 has 13 residues. CDR3 region: CASTILGVSGYTF. The DNA for the CDR3 is TGTGCCAGCACCATCCTCGGGGTTTCTGGCTACACCTTC.

The table lists this clone with a few counts. The chain combines TRBV5-5 with TRBJ1-3; the D gene is possibly TRBD1 (5 bases). Germline CDR1 and CDR2: SGHKS and YYEKEE (reference sequence). V was trimmed by 9 bases and J by 0 bases, leaving 13 bases between them. This CDR3 has 14 amino acids. In DNA form, the CDR3 reads TGTGCCACTAAGCTGACAGCCTCTGGAAACACCATATATTTT. Translating it yields CATKLTASGNTIYF. Together with reference TRBV5-5 and TRBJ1-3, the CDR3 gives the full variable domain: DAGVTQSPTHLIKTRGQQVTLRCSPISGHKSVSWYQQVLGQGPQFIFQYYEKEERGRGNFPDRFSARQFPNYSSELNVNALLLGDSALYLCATKLTASGNTIYFGEGSWLTVV.